The present TCR beta chain was sequenced within a study of shared clonotypes between healthy human individuals (dated by TCRdb to the early 2020s). Background on the whole study: The cohort included three men and a couple of women between 18 and 49 years of age. Per donor, three plates each were used for CD4 naive and CD4 memory, two for CD8 naive, and one for CD8 memory. To estimate repertoire size and how much clonotypes are shared between individuals, the study performed deep sequencing of blood TCR repertoires from about five healthy adults. To increase sequencing depth and limit assay-specific biases, TCR repertoire library preparation and sequencing were carried out by different laboratories using diverse techniques. Each donor's leukapheresis produced roughly between about 0.8 and 10 billion PBMCs. What the study reported, not specific to this receptor: Only blood was sampled, and tissue TCR repertoires likely differ from those in blood. Naive subsets generally had larger estimated clonotype richness than memory subsets. The small number of donors limited the genetic and exposure-history diversity represented. About 5% of naive CD4, 3% to 3.5% of naive CD8, around 2.3% of memory CD4, and about 0.4% of memory CD8 clonotypes were shared across several donors. Even with the large sequencing depth, rarefaction of the sorted-subset datasets indicated that sequencing was incomplete. Based on pairwise subsampling, the degree of clonotype sharing among donors was expected to be affected by sequencing depth. Clonotypes shared by all four sorted-subset donors showed higher generation probabilities than non-shared clonotypes.

Healthy HIV-negative adults with no recently reported acute infections or vaccinations were included as donors. All donors were Caucasian adults living in Nashville, Tennessee, USA. CD8 memory samples consisted of magnetically selected CD45RO+ cells combined with CCR7-negative CD45RA+ effector memory (TemRA) cells. Blood was collected by leukapheresis, and PBMCs were isolated by Ficoll-Histopaque density gradient centrifugation and then cryopreserved in liquid nitrogen vapor phase. Analytical flow cytometry was used to check the purity and quantity of each magnetically sorted T cell population. Each sorted fraction had its genomic DNA isolated and then quantified by UV absorbance on a Nanodrop 2000c. Concerning this clone: Its binding antigen is unknown. No base-level quality is on record; no much larger clone is a single base apart.

Using the deep immunoSEQ assay, TCR CDR3 regions were amplified from genomic DNA by multiplex PCR. For each cell subset, the extracted genomic DNA was distributed evenly across all wells of several immunoSEQ 96-well plates, and each plate served as one replicate. For sorted subsets, approximately 210 ng genomic DNA, equal to 25,000 to 35,000 T cell genomes, was loaded into each replicate PCR. Purified libraries were quantified with a Qubit 3.0 fluorometer, sized on a Bioanalyzer 2100, and re-quantified with the KAPA Library Quantification kit. Every immunoSEQ 96-well plate was sequenced on a separate single-read 150-cycle Illumina NextSeq 550 flow cell. In the original analysis: Because the immunoSEQ output included only junctional sequences and no quality scores, the filtering could not be the same as the filtering used for full-length reads. Sequences were annotated with PyIR, a Python wrapper for IgBLAST v1.9, and V/J genes and CDR3 were assigned using IMGT germline references. Reads were removed for weak V/J assignments (E-value above 1e-6), missing CDR3, stop codons, out-of-frame junctions, or ambiguous translated residues. V3J clonotypes were defined by identical inferred V gene, J gene, and CDR3 amino acid sequence. The percentage overlap between two repertoires was calculated by dividing the number of shared unique clonotypes by the size of the smaller repertoire. Three approaches were used to assess repertoire richness: RTK rarefaction, the Chao1 estimator, and Recon v2.1 estimates of unobserved clonotypes. Generation probabilities for all TCRbeta clonotypes obtained by the gDNA method from a few donors were computed using OLGA. Imported from immuneACCESS, the table was reduced by TCRdb to in-frame sequences with V and J called. These copies leave out some clones; in studies compared against another copy, an unresolved V gene accounts for under half, and the cause of the remainder is not known. V and J calls and clone size are copied from that table; D and trimming were computed from the DNA. This sample is represented by a few hundred thousand clones; about 96% of them were singletons. In total, the top ten clones hold more than 0.3% of the sample.

For CDR1 and CDR2, the germline V gene lists ENHRY and SYGVKD. From cysteine to phenylalanine, the CDR3 is 16 amino acids long. The entry retains the CDR3 DNA only, 48 bases that are in frame from base 1. V sheds 4 bases and J sheds 1 base, leaving 13 bases between their ends. The TCR originated in a man aged 25 to 40 in good health. Sequences were obtained from memory CD8+ T cells sorted from blood. The cell subset or site label, as the study defines it: CD45RO+ cells pooled with CCR7-negative TemRA cells. Recombination linked TRBV10-3 to TRBJ2-2; matching of 6 bases hints at TRBD1 as the D gene. This receptor has the CDR3 CAISASGAENTGELFF. The DNA sequence reads TGTGCCATCAGTGCGTCAGGGGCGGAGAACACCGGGGAGCTGTTTTTT.